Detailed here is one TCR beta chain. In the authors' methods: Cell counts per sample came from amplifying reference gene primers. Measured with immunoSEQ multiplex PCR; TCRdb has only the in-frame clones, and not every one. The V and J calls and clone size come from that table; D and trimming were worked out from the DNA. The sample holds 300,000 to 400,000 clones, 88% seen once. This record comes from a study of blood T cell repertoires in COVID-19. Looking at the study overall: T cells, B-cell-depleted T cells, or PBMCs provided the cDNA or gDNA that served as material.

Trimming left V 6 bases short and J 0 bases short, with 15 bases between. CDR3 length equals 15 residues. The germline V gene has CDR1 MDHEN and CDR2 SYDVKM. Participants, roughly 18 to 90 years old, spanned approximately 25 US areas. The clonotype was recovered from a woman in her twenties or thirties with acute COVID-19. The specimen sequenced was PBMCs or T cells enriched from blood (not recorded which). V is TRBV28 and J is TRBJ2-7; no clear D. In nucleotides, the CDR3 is TGTGCCAGCAGCCCTAAATCGCTATACTCCTACGAGCAGTACTTC. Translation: CASSPKSLYSYEQYF.